The 3 T cell receptor beta chains presented below share a single source sample, sequenced in a study of T cell repertoires in cytomegalovirus infection (dated by TCRdb to 2018 to 2020). Sequenced on an Illumina HiSeq 1500. TCRdb passed the public sequencing reads through fastp at Q25 and MiXCR, retaining productive beta sequences. Duplicate CDR3 protein sequences are folded into a single record with the most common DNA and genes. The sample has roughly 110,000 distinct CDR3 sequences on record, over 9% of them singletons. Approximately 33% of the sample lies in the top ten. These receptors have no identified antigens. Sequenced: PBMCs, sequenced either directly or after in vitro stimulation (not recorded which). Every receptor here comes from a human donor in good health (CMV status not recorded). Some clones in this sample may be carry-over from other donors' samples.

In this sample, this clonotype turned up many times. This chain uses TRBV7-2 with TRBJ2-2; D possibly uses TRBD1 or TRBD2 (6 bases each). This CDR3 is built from 16 residues. CDR1 SGHTA and CDR2 FQGNSA come from the germline V gene. The V gene lost 2 bases and the J gene lost 5 bases, with 15 bases spanning the gap. DNA of the CDR3: TGTGCCAGCAGCTTATTTGGGGGGCCAGATACCGGGGAGCTGTTTTTT. This gives the protein CASSLFGGPDTGELFF.

The table lists this clonotype with many counts. This chain links TRBV27 with TRBJ2-7, with 8 positions matching TRBD2. J was trimmed by 5 bases and V by 5 bases; bases with no gene match: 17. CDR1 is MNHEY, CDR2 SMNVEV, per germline (reference sequence). The CDR3 runs 17 residues. CDR3 region: CASSPTIAGYSPHEQYV. The CDR3 bases are TGTGCCAGCAGTCCAACAATAGCGGGATACTCCCCTCACGAGCAGTACGTC.

Ten or more counts support this clonotype. J is TRBJ1-5 and V is TRBV11-1; D is possibly TRBD1 (5 bases). In germline, CDR1 is SGHAT, CDR2 FQDESV (reference sequence). The CDR3 consists of 20 residues. With 2 bases removed from V and 2 bases from J, the gap between germline ends came to 25 bases. CDR3 sequence (DNA): TGTGCCAGCAGCTTATTCCCCGGGCAGGGAAGGTTGATCGGCAATCAGCCCCAGCATTTT. This gives the protein CASSLFPGQGRLIGNQPQHF.